Reported below is one TCR beta chain. This clonotype was counted between two and nine times. Its antigen remains undetermined. Base qualities were left out, and no much larger clone turns up one base away. The sample comes from a study of early T cells in non-severe SARS-CoV-2 infection (dated by TCRdb to 2020 to 2023). At the level of the whole study: Because TCR sequencing relied on bulk RNA taken from unsorted whole blood, pairing of alpha and beta chains was not possible. Study-wide findings and limitations: Matching against VDJdb was skewed toward anti-spike CD8 responses, likely underestimated virus-specific expansions, and missed private and CD4 specificities.

The study was a case-control design nested within a healthcare worker cohort in London, UK, with weekly nasopharyngeal swab PCR tests and blood sampling. Healthcare workers were recruited between 23 and 31 March 2020, during the week of the UK lockdown, and were followed weekly for up to roughly 16 weeks. The receptor library was made with 5' RACE. Instrument used: NextSeq 500. Unique molecular identifiers were attached to individual cDNA molecules in the TCR library protocol so that sequencing error and PCR bias could be corrected. Sequencing covered both TCR alpha and beta chains, and within each sample the abundances of alpha and beta sequences were tightly co-correlated. The authors' pipeline ran thus. Decombinator V4 was used to annotate the V gene, J gene and CDR3 of the TCR sequences. TCRs were defined as expanded if a significant change between any two time points was detected under a Poisson model with p below 0.0001. Abundances of TCRs were expressed as counts per million after normalisation to the total number of TCRs sequenced in each sample. VDJdb, accessed 1 November 2021, was searched for CMV, EBV and SARS-CoV-2 annotated TCRs, with TCRs annotated for multiple antigens excluded. Using fastp trimming at Q25 and MiXCR clonotype assembly, TCRdb reanalyzed the public sequencing data and kept in-frame beta chains. Here each entry gathers all rows of one CDR3 protein and keeps the most common genes and DNA. These V and J calls derive from TCRdb rather than the authors' analysis. Counted in this sample were approximately 70,000 distinct CDR3 sequences; about 13% of them appeared once. Jointly, the top ten make up 4% to 6% of the sample.

This receptor was obtained from an adult who was a healthcare worker with PCR-confirmed SARS-CoV-2 infection or an uninfected control (not recorded which). Sequenced sample: whole blood.

The sequence in DNA is TGCAGCGGGACATTTTCCTACAATGAGCAGTTCTTC. Its protein is CSGTFSYNEQFF. The sequence links TRBV20-1 to TRBJ2-1; TRBD1 is a weak D gene call, 6 bases matching. Including cysteine and phenylalanine, the CDR3 has 12 amino acids. The read is trimmed to its CDR3 DNA, 36 bases read in frame from base 1. The germline V gene (reference sequence) gives CDR1 as DFQATT and CDR2 as SNEGSKA.